This T cell receptor beta chain was profiled in a study of tumor-infiltrating lymphocytes in primary liver carcinoma. Across the study: Staging placed the tumors at T1-T3 N0M0, and they measured about 4 to 10 cm across.

The length of the CDR3 is 17 residues. CDR1 and CDR2 (germline): SGHAT, FQNNGV. Study-wide findings and caveats: For tumor-adjacent and tumor-blood pairs, overlap was less than that seen for tumor region pairs.

Starting from approximately 500 ng of total RNA, TCR beta cDNA was produced with a primer in the constant region. Generation of the TCR beta libraries relied on three nested multiplex PCR rounds using slightly modified ARM-PCR. TRBV1-TRBV30 forward primers and a C-beta reverse primer were used in the first two PCR rounds, which each ran for approximately 10 cycles. Using its own MiXCR run on the multiplex PCR reads, TCRdb lists one record per CDR3 protein. The data hold some 64,000 distinct CDR3 sequences, with 71% observed a single time. Scientists recovered RNA and DNA together from roughly 21-30 mg of unsorted bulk tissue. Surgeons treated the primary liver carcinoma of the patients by surgical resection. For this clonotype: Its antigen remains unidentified. The conserved closing phenylalanine or tryptophan is absent in this CDR3, likely reflecting a read error.

The sequenced sample was liver tumor tissue from sampling region 4. The subset is: tumor region T4, right-lateral pole. This chain uses TRBV11-2 with TRBJ2-2, with D possibly matching TRBD2 (6 bases). The sequence was collected from a man aged 40-55 years with primary liver carcinoma and hepatitis B virus infection. The CDR3 DNA is TGTGCCAGGATCTTAGCATTAGGAGGGGCGAACACCGGGGAACTGTTTTCT. Protein product: CARILALGGANTGELFS.